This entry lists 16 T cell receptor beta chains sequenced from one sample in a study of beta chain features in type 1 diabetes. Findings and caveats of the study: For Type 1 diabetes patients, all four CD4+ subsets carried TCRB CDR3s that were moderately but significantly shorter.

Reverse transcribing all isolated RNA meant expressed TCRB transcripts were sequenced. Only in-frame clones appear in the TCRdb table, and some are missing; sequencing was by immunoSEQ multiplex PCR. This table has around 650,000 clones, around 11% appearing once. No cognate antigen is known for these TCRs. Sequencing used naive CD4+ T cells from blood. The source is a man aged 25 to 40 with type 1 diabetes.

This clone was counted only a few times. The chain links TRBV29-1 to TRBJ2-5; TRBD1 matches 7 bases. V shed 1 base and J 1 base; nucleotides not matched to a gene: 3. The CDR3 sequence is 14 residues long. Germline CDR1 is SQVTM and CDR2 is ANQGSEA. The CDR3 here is CSVEADRAQETQYF. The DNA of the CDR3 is TGCAGCGTTGAAGCCGACAGGGCCCAAGAGACCCAGTACTTC.

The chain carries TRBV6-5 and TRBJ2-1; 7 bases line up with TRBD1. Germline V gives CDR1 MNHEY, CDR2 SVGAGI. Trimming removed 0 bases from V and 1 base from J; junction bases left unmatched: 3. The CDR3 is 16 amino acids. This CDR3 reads CASSYSGGRSYNEQFF. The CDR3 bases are TGTGCCAGCAGTTACTCAGGGGGCAGGTCCTACAATGAGCAGTTCTTC.

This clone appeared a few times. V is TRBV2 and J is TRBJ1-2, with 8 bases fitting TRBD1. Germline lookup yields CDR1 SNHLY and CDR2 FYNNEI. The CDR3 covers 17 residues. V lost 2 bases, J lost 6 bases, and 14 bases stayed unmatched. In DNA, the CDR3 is TGTGCCAGCAGTGAATCCCCACCCGGCAGGGGGCTTGATGGCTACACCTTC. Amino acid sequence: CASSESPPGRGLDGYTF. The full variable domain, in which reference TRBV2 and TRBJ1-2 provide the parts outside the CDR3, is EPEVTQTPSHQVTQMGQEVILRCVPISNHLYFYWYRQILGQKVEFLVSFYNNEISEKSEIFDDQFSVERPDGSNFTLKIRSTKLEDSAMYFCASSESPPGRGLDGYTFGSGTRLTVV.

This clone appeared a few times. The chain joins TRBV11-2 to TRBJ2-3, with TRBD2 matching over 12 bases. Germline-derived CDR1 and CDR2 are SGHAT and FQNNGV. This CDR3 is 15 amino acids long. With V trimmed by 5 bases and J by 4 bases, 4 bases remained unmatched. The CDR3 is CASSRLAGGPDTQYF. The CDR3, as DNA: TGTGCCAGCAGCCGTCTAGCGGGGGGGCCAGATACGCAGTATTTT.

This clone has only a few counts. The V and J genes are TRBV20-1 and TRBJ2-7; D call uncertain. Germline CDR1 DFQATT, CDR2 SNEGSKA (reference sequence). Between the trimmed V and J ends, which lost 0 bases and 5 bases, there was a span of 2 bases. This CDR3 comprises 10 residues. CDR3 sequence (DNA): TGCAGTGCTAGAGAGGACGAGCAGTACTTC. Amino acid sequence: CSAREDEQYF.

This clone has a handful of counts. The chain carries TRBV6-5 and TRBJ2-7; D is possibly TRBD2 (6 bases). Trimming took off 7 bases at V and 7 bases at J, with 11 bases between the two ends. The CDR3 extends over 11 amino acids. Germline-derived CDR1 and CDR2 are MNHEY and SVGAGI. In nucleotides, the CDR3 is TGTGCCAGCACAGGGACTGGAGAGCAGTACTTC. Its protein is CASTGTGEQYF.

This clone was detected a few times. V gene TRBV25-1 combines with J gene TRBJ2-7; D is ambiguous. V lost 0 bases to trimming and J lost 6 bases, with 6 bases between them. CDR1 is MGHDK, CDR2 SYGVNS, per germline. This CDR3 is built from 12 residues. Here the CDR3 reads CASSEYVGEQYF. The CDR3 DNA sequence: TGTGCCAGCAGTGAATATGTGGGCGAGCAGTACTTC.

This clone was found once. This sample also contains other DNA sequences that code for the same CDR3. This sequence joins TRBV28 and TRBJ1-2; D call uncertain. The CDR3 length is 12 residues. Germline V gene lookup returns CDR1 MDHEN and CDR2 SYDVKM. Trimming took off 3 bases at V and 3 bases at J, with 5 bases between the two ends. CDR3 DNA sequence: TGTGCCAGCAGTTTTCAAGACTATGGCTACACCTTC. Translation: CASSFQDYGYTF.

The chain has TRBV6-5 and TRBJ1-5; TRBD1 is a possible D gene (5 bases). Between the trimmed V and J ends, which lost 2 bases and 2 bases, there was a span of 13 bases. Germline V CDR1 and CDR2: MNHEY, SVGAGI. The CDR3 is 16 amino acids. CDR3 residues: CASSYGGEQGNQPQHF. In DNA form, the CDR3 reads TGTGCCAGCAGTTACGGAGGGGAACAGGGCAATCAGCCCCAGCATTTT.

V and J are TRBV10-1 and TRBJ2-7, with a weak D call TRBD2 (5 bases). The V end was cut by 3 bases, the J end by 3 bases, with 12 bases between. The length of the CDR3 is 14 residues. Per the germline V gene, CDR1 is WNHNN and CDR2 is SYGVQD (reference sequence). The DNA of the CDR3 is TGCGCCAGCAGTGATCCAGCCACTAGCTACGAGCAGTACTTC. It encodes CASSDPATSYEQYF.

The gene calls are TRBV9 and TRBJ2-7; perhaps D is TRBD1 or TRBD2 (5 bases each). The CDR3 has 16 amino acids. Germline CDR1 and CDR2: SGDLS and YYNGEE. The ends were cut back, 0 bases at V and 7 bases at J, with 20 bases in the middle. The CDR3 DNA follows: TGTGCCAGCAGCGTAGGGTCTCAGGGTGCCCGGGGTGAGCAGTACTTC. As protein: CASSVGSQGARGEQYF.

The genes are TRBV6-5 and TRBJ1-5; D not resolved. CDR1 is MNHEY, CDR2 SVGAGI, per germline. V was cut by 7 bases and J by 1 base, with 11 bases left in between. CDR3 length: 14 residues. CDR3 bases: TGTGCCAGCACCGACTTTGGCAGCAATCAGCCCCAGCATTTT. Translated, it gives CASTDFGSNQPQHF.

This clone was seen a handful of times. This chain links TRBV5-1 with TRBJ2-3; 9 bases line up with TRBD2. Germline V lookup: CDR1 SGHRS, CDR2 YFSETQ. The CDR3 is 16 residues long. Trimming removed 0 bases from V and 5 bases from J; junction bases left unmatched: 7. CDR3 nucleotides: TGCGCCAGCAGCTTGGCGGCGGGGGGGCCGAGAGATACGCAGTATTTT. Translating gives CASSLAAGGPRDTQYF.

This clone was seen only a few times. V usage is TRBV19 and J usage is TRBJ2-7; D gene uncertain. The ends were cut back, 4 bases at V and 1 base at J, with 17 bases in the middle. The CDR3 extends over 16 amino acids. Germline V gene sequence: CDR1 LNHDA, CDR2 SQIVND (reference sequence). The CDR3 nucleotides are TGTGCCAGTAGTACCACGGCGGACGTTTCTTCCTACGAGCAGTACTTC. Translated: CASSTTADVSSYEQYF.

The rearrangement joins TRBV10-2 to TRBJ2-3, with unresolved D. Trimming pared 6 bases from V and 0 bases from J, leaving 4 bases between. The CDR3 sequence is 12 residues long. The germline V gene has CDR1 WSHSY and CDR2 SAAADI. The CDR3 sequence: CASSLSTDTQYF. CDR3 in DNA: TGCGCCAGCAGCCTCAGCACAGATACGCAGTATTTT.

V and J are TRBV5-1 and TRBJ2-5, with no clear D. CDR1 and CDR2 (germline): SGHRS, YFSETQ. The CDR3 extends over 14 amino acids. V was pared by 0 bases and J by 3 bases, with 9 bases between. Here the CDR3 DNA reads TGCGCCAGCAGCTTGGGTATGTCAGAAGAGACCCAGTACTTC. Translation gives CASSLGMSEETQYF.